This TCR beta chain originates from a study of CD8 T cell repertoires and HIV-1 epitope variants. Study in general: T cells were stimulated with Twenty-five Gag and Nef peptides separately. Controls were a CMV, EBV and flu pool, Ebola AY9, and no peptide. Cultures ran 10 days, with IL-2, IL-7 and IL-15 added on days 3 and 7. General observations from the study: Six of nine antigen-specific clonotypes appeared cross-reactive to autologous or escape variants.

Produced via immunoSEQ multiplex PCR; TCRdb's table is partial and in-frame only. The sample shows approximately 5,400 clones, just under 65% of them seen only once. This clone appeared a few times. Its antigen is currently unknown. Germline lookup yields CDR1 SSHAT and CDR2 FNYEAQ (reference sequence). The CDR3 is 14 amino acids. J gave up 7 bases and V 5 bases, and 8 bases lay outside the gene matches. Sequences were obtained from cultured CD8+ T cells derived from PBMCs. This receptor was obtained from a male donor with HIV. The rearrangement joins TRBV7-7 to TRBJ2-7, with 10 bases matching TRBD1. The CDR3 spells CASSPGTGAWEQYF. The CDR3 DNA follows: TGTGCCAGCAGCCCTGGGACAGGGGCGTGGGAGCAGTACTTC.